These T cell receptor beta chains were read from a single sample in a study of cytomegalovirus exposure and HLA in healthy donors. Here immunoSEQ multiplex PCR was the method, and the copy in TCRdb shows in-frame clones only, minus some. The sample contains more than 80,000 clones, roughly 82% of which appear only once. The sequenced material came from PBMCs. The receptors stem from a human donor in good health. The CDR3 runs from the conserved cysteine through the conserved F or W. D genes are given only for firm matches. Clone size is not always given. Where it is, it says once, few, many or a class for expanded clones.

V: TRBV21-1
J: TRBJ2-3
D: .
size: .
CDR3: CASSKRTNGTGQEQSTDTQYF
DNA: TGTGCCAGCAGCAAGAGGACAAACGGGACAGGTCAGGAACAAAGCACAGATACGCAGTATTTT

V: TRBV4-3
J: TRBJ2-7
D: TRBD2
size: .
CDR3: CASSQHPGVAGDRDPIYEQYF
DNA: TGCGCCAGCAGCCAACACCCAGGGGTAGCGGGAGATCGGGACCCCATCTACGAGCAGTACTTC

V: TRBV6-1
J: TRBJ1-1
D: .
size: .
CDR3: CASSVALGGRAEAFF
DNA: TGTGCCAGCAGTGTGGCGTTGGGAGGGCGGGCTGAAGCTTTCTTT

V: TRBV5-4
J: TRBJ1-2
D: .
size: few
CDR3: CASSSTGFYGYTF
DNA: TGTGCCAGCAGCTCTACAGGGTTCTATGGCTACACCTTC

V: TRBV7-2
J: TRBJ1-2
D: .
size: .
CDR3: CASSGGRGGYTF
DNA: TGTGCCAGCAGCGGCGGCCGGGGAGGCTACACCTTC

V: TRBV30
J: TRBJ2-7
D: .
size: .
CDR3: CAWDSSYEQYF
DNA: TGTGCCTGGGACAGTTCCTACGAGCAGTACTTC

V: TRBV5-1
J: TRBJ2-1
D: .
size: .
CDR3: CASSLWSYNEQFF
DNA: TGCGCCAGCAGCTTGTGGAGTTACAATGAGCAGTTCTTC

V: TRBV5-1
J: TRBJ1-2
D: .
size: .
CDR3: CASSLGQHHRDGYTF
DNA: TGCGCCAGCAGCTTGGGGCAACACCACAGGGATGGCTACACCTTC

V: TRBV5-1
J: TRBJ2-7
D: TRBD1
size: .
CDR3: CASSLQGAGDEQYF
DNA: TGCGCCAGCAGCTTGCAGGGGGCAGGAGACGAGCAGTACTTC

V: TRBV12-5
J: TRBJ1-3
D: .
size: .
CDR3: CASGSKPGLTSPSGNTIYF
DNA: TGTGCTAGTGGTTCCAAACCAGGGTTAACCTCACCCTCTGGAAACACCATATATTTT

V: TRBV4-1
J: TRBJ2-2
D: TRBD2
size: .
CDR3: CASSQLAETNTGELFF
DNA: TGCGCCAGCAGCCAACTAGCGGAGACGAACACCGGGGAGCTGTTTTTT

V: TRBV7-8
J: TRBJ2-4
D: .
size: .
CDR3: CASSLKDNLAKNIQYF
DNA: TGTGCCAGCAGCTTGAAAGACAACCTAGCCAAAAACATTCAGTACTTC

V: TRBV19
J: TRBJ2-4
D: .
size: .
CDR3: CASRSGRNIQYF
DNA: TGTGCCAGTAGGAGTGGTCGGAACATTCAGTACTTC

V: TRBV9
J: TRBJ1-4
D: .
size: .
CDR3: CASSRGTNEKLFF
DNA: TGTGCCAGCAGTCGGGGAACTAATGAAAAACTGTTTTTT

V: TRBV11-2
J: TRBJ1-5
D: .
size: .
CDR3: CASRKGENQPQHF
DNA: TGTGCCAGCAGGAAGGGGGAGAATCAGCCCCAGCATTTT

V: TRBV25-1
J: TRBJ2-3
D: .
size: .
CDR3: CASSERGIYTDTQYF
DNA: TGTGCCAGCAGTGAAAGGGGAATTTACACAGATACGCAGTATTTT

V: TRBV15
J: TRBJ1-3
D: TRBD1
size: .
CDR3: CATSVRTGIGNTIYF
DNA: TGTGCCACCAGCGTCCGGACAGGGATTGGAAACACCATATATTTT

V: TRBV6-5
J: TRBJ1-6
D: .
size: .
CDR3: CASSYSSTFSGTPLHF
DNA: TGTGCCAGCAGTTACTCGAGCACTTTCTCAGGGACACCCCTCCACTTT

V: TRBV6-4
J: TRBJ1-3
D: .
size: .
CDR3: CASSRDTGSGNTIYF
DNA: TGTGCCAGCAGTCGGGATACGGGGTCTGGAAACACCATATATTTT

V: TRBV2
J: TRBJ2-4
D: .
size: .
CDR3: CASFPQSIAKNIQYF
DNA: TGTGCCAGCTTCCCACAGAGCATAGCCAAAAACATTCAGTACTTC